The 23 T cell receptor beta chains listed next were all sequenced from one sample in a study of blood T cells in healthy people across ages. A second PCR, run for roughly 7 to 12 cycles, used a sample-barcoded 5' primer plus a J-beta primer mix. In TCRdb, the 5' RACE reads were re-called with MiXCR into one record per CDR3 protein. This table has about 670,000 distinct CDR3 sequences, approximately 40% appearing once. Sequencing was done on a sample of blood. The receptors here all came from a man older than 75 in good health.

The chain couples TRBV27 to TRBJ2-1, with 7 positions matching TRBD1. V trimming: 8 bases; J trimming: 4 bases; junction bases outside the gene matches: 5. Looked up from germline, CDR1 is MNHEY and CDR2 is SMNVEV (reference sequence). The CDR3 is 13 amino acids. DNA of the CDR3: TGTGCCAGCTGGAGACAGGGTTACAATGAGCAGTTCTTC. The encoded protein is CASWRQGYNEQFF.

This clonotype was found many times. The chain recombines TRBV12-3 or TRBV12-4 with TRBJ2-7, with 7 bases that match TRBD2. Losses at the gene ends were 4 bases for V and 5 bases for J; bases not matched to a gene: 17. The CDR3 length is 17 residues. CDR3 sequence (DNA): TGTGCCAGCAGTTCAATTCTAGCGGATAACCTTGTCCACGAGCAGTACTTC. Protein: CASSSILADNLVHEQYF.

The chain recombines TRBV20-1 with TRBJ2-3, with 8 bases fitting TRBD2. Losses at the gene ends were 6 bases for V and 5 bases for J; bases not matched to a gene: 10. CDR3 length equals 14 residues. The germline CDR1 and CDR2 sequences are DFQATT and SNEGSKA (reference sequence). The DNA for the CDR3 is TGCAGTGCCACGGGGGGGCCCAAAGGAGATACGCAGTATTTT. This encodes CSATGGPKGDTQYF.

The CDR3 region has the DNA TGTGCCAGCAGCCTTAATAGCGGGCGTCAAGAGACCCAGTACTTC. This sequence encodes CASSLNSGRQETQYF. The chain recombines TRBV11-2 with TRBJ2-5, with TRBD2 matching 7 bases. The V gene end was trimmed by 5 bases and the J gene end by 2 bases; junction bases not matched to a gene: 8. Germline V gives CDR1 SGHAT, CDR2 FQNNGV. The length of the CDR3 is 15 residues.

In its sample, this clonotype was seen a few times. The CDR3 DNA sequence: TGTGCCAGCAGGAGGGACAGGGGGCAAGGAGAGACCCAGTACTTC. The encoded protein is CASRRDRGQGETQYF. The chain combines TRBV6-5 with TRBJ2-5; TRBD1 matches 12 bases. The CDR3 runs to 15 residues. Per germline, CDR1 MNHEY and CDR2 SVGAGI. V was pared by 6 bases and J by 4 bases, with 6 bases of the junction left unmatched.

This clonotype was observed many times. The CDR3: CATMTGYNSPLHF. CDR3 DNA: TGTGCCACTATGACAGGGTATAATTCACCCCTCCACTTT. This chain connects TRBV15 to TRBJ1-6; TRBD1 agrees at 7 bases. The J segment lost 4 bases and the V segment lost 9 bases, leaving 3 bases of the junction unmatched. The V gene's germline CDR1 is LNHNV and CDR2 YYDKDF (reference sequence). CDR3 length equals 13 residues.

The V call is TRBV9, the J call TRBJ1-1; no firm D call. Germline V gene data show CDR1 as SGDLS and CDR2 as YYNGEE. V dropped 0 bases and J dropped 3 bases, with 12 bases sitting between them. The CDR3 is made up of 15 amino acids. As DNA, the CDR3 is TGTGCCAGCAGCGTAGTAACGGGGAGGGACACTGAAGCTTTCTTT. This encodes CASSVVTGRDTEAFF.

The chain joins TRBV9 to TRBJ2-3; TRBD2 aligns across 9 bases. CDR1 and CDR2 (germline): SGDLS, YYNGEE. V lost 0 bases and J lost 2; bases outside the gene matches: 7. The CDR3 spans 17 residues. CDR3 residues: CASSVEGSGGITDTQYF. In nucleotides, the CDR3 is TGTGCCAGCAGCGTAGAGGGAAGCGGGGGGATCACAGATACGCAGTATTTT. Together with reference TRBV9 and TRBJ2-3, the CDR3 gives the full variable domain: DSGVTQTPKHLITATGQRVTLRCSPRSGDLSVYWYQQSLDQGLQFLIQYYNGEERAKGNILERFSAQQFPDLHSELNLSSLELGDSALYFCASSVEGSGGITDTQYFGPGTRLTVL.

About this clonotype: A single base separates this from a much larger clone, so it may be a read error. The chain couples TRBV28 to TRBJ2-6; tentative D call: TRBD2 (6 bases). Germline CDR1 and CDR2: MDHEN and SYDVKM. The CDR3 covers 14 residues. CDR3 DNA sequence: TGTGCCAGCAGTTCGGGAGCTGGGGCCGACGTCCTGACTTTC. Translation gives CASSSGAGADVLTF.

The V gene is TRBV4-3, the J gene TRBJ2-3; 9 nucleotides match TRBD1. This CDR3 contains 17 residues. Germline assignment: CDR1 LGHNA and CDR2 YSLEER. V shed 0 bases and J 1 base; nucleotides not matched to a gene: 5. The CDR3 nucleotides read TGCGCCAGCAGCCAAGACCTGACAGGGGGTGGCACAGATACGCAGTATTTT. It encodes CASSQDLTGGGTDTQYF.

This clonotype was counted a few times. The chain carries TRBV25-1 and TRBJ2-1; D is uncertain. Germline V gene lookup returns CDR1 MGHDK and CDR2 SYGVNS. The CDR3 loop spans 12 amino acids. V lost 3 bases and J lost 11, with 11 bases in between. This CDR3 is CASSDLLTQQFF. The CDR3 DNA is TGTGCCAGCAGTGATCTTCTAACACAGCAGTTCTTC. Combining the CDR3 with reference TRBV25-1 and TRBJ2-1 gives the whole variable domain EADIYQTPRYLVIGTGKKITLECSQTMGHDKMYWYQQDPGMELHLIHYSYGVNSTEKGDLSSESTVSRIRTEHFPLTLESARPSHTSQYLCASSDLLTQQFFGPGTRLTVL.

This clonotype was seen many times. The CDR3: CASSQDPSGGGETQYF. CDR3 bases: TGCGCCAGCAGCCAAGATCCCAGCGGGGGAGGAGAGACCCAGTACTTC. The V gene is TRBV4-3, the J gene TRBJ2-5, with 8 bases aligning to TRBD2. Trimming removed 0 bases from V and 4 bases from J; junction bases left unmatched: 7. Germline CDR1 and CDR2: LGHNA and YSLEER. The CDR3 is made up of 16 amino acids.

The gene calls are TRBV7-3 and TRBJ2-3, with TRBD1 identical over 8 bases. The length of the CDR3 is 16 residues. CDR1 and CDR2 from the germline V gene are SGHTA and FQGTGA. V shed 5 bases, J shed 11 bases, and the junction held 18 bases outside the gene matches. CDR3 bases: TGTGCCAGCAGCCCCGCACCGGGACAGGTAGCCCCCCGGCAGTATTTT. It codes for CASSPAPGQVAPRQYF.

The chain combines TRBV10-3 with TRBJ2-1; 14 nucleotides agree with TRBD2. V lost 2 bases and J lost 6; bases outside the gene matches: 0. The CDR3 totals 15 residues. The germline CDR1 and CDR2 sequences are ENHRY and SYGVKD. The CDR3 sequence: CAISEGTSGSNEQFF. The DNA of the CDR3 is TGTGCCATCAGTGAGGGGACTAGCGGGAGCAATGAGCAGTTCTTC.

This clonotype was counted between two and nine times. This rearrangement joins TRBV12-3 or TRBV12-4 to TRBJ2-4, with TRBD2 as a possible D gene (6 bases). V was pared by 4 bases and J by 0 bases, with 19 bases between. This CDR3 comprises 18 residues. CDR3 sequence reads: CASSWGMERGRAKNIQYF. The CDR3 DNA reads as TGTGCCAGCAGTTGGGGAATGGAACGGGGGAGAGCCAAAAACATTCAGTACTTC.

The rearrangement uses TRBV20-1 and TRBJ2-4; 8 bases line up with TRBD2. TRBJ2-7 explains the end of the DNA better; the J call may be wrong. The CDR3 is 14 residues long. The germline gives CDR1 DFQATT, CDR2 SNEGSKA (reference sequence). For the CDR3, the DNA is TGCAGTGCTACCACTAGCGGCAGACTAGACGAGCAGTACTTC. This codes for CSATTSGRLDEQYF.

This clonotype was seen only a few times. The CDR3 spells CSVGASGDNEQFF. Here the CDR3 DNA reads TGCAGCGTTGGGGCTAGCGGAGACAATGAGCAGTTCTTC. The chain joins TRBV29-1 to TRBJ2-1, with 7 nucleotides matching TRBD2. The germline gives CDR1 SQVTM, CDR2 ANQGSEA. This CDR3 spans 13 amino acids. The trim removed 4 bases at V and 5 bases at J, leaving 5 bases unmatched.

This clonotype was recorded a few times. The J gene is TRBJ1-5, the V gene TRBV6-6; D unclear. This CDR3 contains 14 residues. V lost 7 bases, J lost 3 bases, and 13 bases lay in between. Germline CDR1 is MNHNY and CDR2 is SVGAGI (reference sequence). The CDR3 sequence is CASKVPDLNQPQHF. CDR3 bases: TGTGCCAGCAAGGTCCCCGACCTCAATCAGCCCCAGCATTTT.

This clonotype was recorded at least ten times. The gene calls are TRBV7-2 and TRBJ2-7, with TRBD2 as a possible D gene (5 bases). The CDR3 runs to 16 residues. The germline CDR1 and CDR2 sequences are SGHTA and FQGNSA. V was trimmed by 3 bases and J by 4 bases, leaving 19 bases between them. The CDR3 reads CASSFDRTGNLYEQYF. For the CDR3, the DNA is TGTGCCAGCAGCTTTGACCGGACTGGTAATTTGTACGAGCAGTACTTC.

The chain is built from TRBV2 and TRBJ2-7, with D uncertain. The CDR3 loop spans 12 amino acids. Germline V gene sequence: CDR1 SNHLY, CDR2 FYNNEI. Trimming took off 5 bases at V and 2 bases at J, with 7 bases between the two ends. The CDR3 reads CASSMSTYEQYF. CDR3 sequence (DNA): TGTGCCAGCAGTATGAGTACCTACGAGCAGTACTTC.

The V gene is TRBV21-1, the J gene TRBJ2-5; the table's D call TRBD1 went unverified against the DNA. TRBV21-1 is assigned pseudogene status. The CDR3 covers 17 residues. This chain's CDR3 is CASSKGRTGGPTGEQYF. CDR3 DNA sequence: TGTGCCAGCAGCAAAGGGAGGACAGGGGGCCCGACAGGAGAGCAGTACTTC.

Comment on this clonotype: One end of the junction does not line up with germline, which may come from a read error. The V call is TRBV11-2, the J call TRBJ1-2, with TRBD1 identical over 7 bases. The CDR3 consists of 15 residues. Germline loops: CDR1 SGHAT, CDR2 FQNNGV. The CDR3: CASSRLTGINYDYTF. The CDR3 region has the DNA TGTGCCAGCAGCCGTCTGACAGGGATCAACTATGACTACACCTTC. Drawing the rest from reference TRBV11-2 and TRBJ1-2, the complete variable domain is EAGVAQSPRYKIIEKRQSVAFWCNPISGHATLYWYQQILGQGPKLLIQFQNNGVVDDSQLPKDRFSAERLKGVDSTLKIQPAKLEDSAVYLCASSRLTGINYDYTFGSGTRLTVV.

The chain recombines TRBV7-9 with TRBJ2-7; tentatively, D is TRBD1 (5 bases). Trimming took off 2 bases at V and 2 bases at J, with 10 bases between the two ends. The CDR3 length is 14 residues. The germline V gene has CDR1 SEHNR and CDR2 FQNEAQ (reference sequence). The CDR3 region is CASSLPQGTYEQYF. The CDR3 DNA reads as TGTGCCAGCAGCTTACCCCAGGGCACCTACGAGCAGTACTTC.